The source of this TCR beta chain is a study of OX40 agonist ivuxolimab in advanced cancers. Study background: The eligibility criteria allowed prior anti-PD-1, anti-PD-L1 or anti-CTLA-4 therapy, and 40% had some. Study results and caveats: Mean expanded clone counts were higher in CD8+ than CD4+ T cells.

Sequenced by immunoSEQ multiplex PCR; TCRdb stores in-frame clones only, minus some. The repertoire includes roughly 92,000 clones, 87% of them detected once, and 1.3% to 1.5% sits in the top ten. This clone turned up a few times. The target antigen is unknown. The J segment lost 4 bases and the V segment lost 6 bases, leaving 1 base of the junction unmatched. The CDR3 loop spans 12 amino acids. Looked up from germline, CDR1 is SGHAT and CDR2 is FQNNGV. If patients had autoimmune disease history or systemic immunosuppression, they were excluded. The sampling schedule covered blood at baseline, cycle 4 day 1, and cycle 7 day 1.

This specimen consisted of CD4+ or CD8+ T cells sorted from blood, obtained in a trial of the OX40 agonist ivuxolimab. The TCR comes from an adult with an advanced solid tumor such as melanoma, head and neck, liver or kidney cancer. The chain recombines TRBV11-2 with TRBJ1-2; 8 nucleotides agree with TRBD1. The CDR3 DNA sequence: TGTGCCAGCAGTGGACAGGGCTATGGCTACACCTTC. Translated: CASSGQGYGYTF.